This T cell receptor beta chain was captured by sequencing in a study of technical replicates of blood from a handful of donors. Some clones are missing from TCRdb's copy, which holds only in-frame ones; the method was immunoSEQ multiplex PCR. The repertoire holds about 84,000 clones, with around 97% as singletons. Germline V gene sequence: CDR1 MDHEN, CDR2 SYDVKM. The ends lost 5 bases at V and 8 bases at J; junction bases unmatched: 13. This CDR3 comprises 17 residues. The rearrangement joins TRBV28 to TRBJ2-1; 12 nucleotides agree with TRBD2. Sequencing was done on a sample of T cells isolated from PBMCs. This TCR was sampled from a human donor in good health. The CDR3: CASSPSSTSGGFYEQFF. CDR3 nucleotide sequence: TGTGCCAGCAGTCCATCTTCGACTAGCGGGGGATTTTATGAGCAGTTCTTC.